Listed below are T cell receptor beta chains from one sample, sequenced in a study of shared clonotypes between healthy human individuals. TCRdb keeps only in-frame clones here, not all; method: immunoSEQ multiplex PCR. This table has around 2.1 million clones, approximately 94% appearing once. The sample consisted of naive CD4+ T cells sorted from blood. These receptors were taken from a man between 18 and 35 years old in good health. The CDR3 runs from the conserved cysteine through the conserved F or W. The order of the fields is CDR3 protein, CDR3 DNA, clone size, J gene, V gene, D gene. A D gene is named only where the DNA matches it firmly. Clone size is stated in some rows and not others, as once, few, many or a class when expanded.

CASSLGTGEAFF	TGCGCCAGCAGCCTTGGGACAGGTGAAGCTTTCTTT	few	TRBJ1-1	TRBV5-1	TRBD1
CASSVEAGQVKGSPLHF	TGTGCCAGCAGCGTAGAGGCCGGACAGGTTAAAGGTTCACCCCTCCACTTT	NA	TRBJ1-6	TRBV9	TRBD1
CASSPPTNEKLFF	TGTGCCAGCAGCCCCCCCACTAATGAAAAACTGTTTTTT	NA	TRBJ1-4	TRBV7-9	NA
CASTAGGTGANSYEQYF	TGTGCCAGCACCGCCGGGGGAACTGGGGCTAACTCCTACGAGCAGTACTTC	NA	TRBJ2-7	TRBV28	NA
CAWSTGVSYEQYF	TGTGCCTGGAGTACAGGGGTCTCCTACGAGCAGTACTTC	NA	TRBJ2-7	TRBV30	TRBD1
CATSGSNRVSNQPQHF	TGTGCCACCAGCGGAAGTAACAGGGTAAGCAATCAGCCCCAGCATTTT	NA	TRBJ1-5	TRBV15	NA
CASSQRGGIEGYTF	TGCGCCAGCAGCCAACGGGGGGGGATAGAGGGCTACACCTTC	NA	TRBJ1-2	TRBV4-1	NA
CSVVERTGNTEAFF	TGCAGCGTTGTGGAGCGGACAGGGAACACTGAAGCTTTCTTT	NA	TRBJ1-1	TRBV29-1	TRBD1
CASGQDLNSPLHF	TGTGCCAGCGGTCAGGACCTTAATTCACCCCTCCACTTT	once	TRBJ1-6	TRBV28	NA
CASSLAPGVGAGELFF	TGTGCCAGCAGCTTAGCTCCGGGAGTGGGCGCCGGGGAGCTGTTTTTT	NA	TRBJ2-2	TRBV7-6	NA
CASSLSLQGVNNSPLHF	TGTGCCAGCAGCTTAAGTCTGCAGGGGGTAAATAATTCACCCCTCCACTTT	NA	TRBJ1-6	TRBV7-3	TRBD1
CASPTGASYEQYF	TGTGCCAGCCCTACGGGGGCCTCCTACGAGCAGTACTTC	NA	TRBJ2-7	TRBV11-2	NA
CASSSGSSGVREEQFF	TGCGCCAGCAGCTCGGGTTCTAGCGGGGTTAGGGAAGAGCAGTTCTTC	NA	TRBJ2-1	TRBV5-1	TRBD2
CASSFHRGSSTDTQYF	TGTGCTAGCAGCTTTCACAGGGGATCTAGCACAGATACGCAGTATTTT	NA	TRBJ2-3	TRBV7-7	TRBD1
CASSLNPAGQIGELFF	TGTGCCAGCAGCTTAAATCCAGCGGGGCAGATCGGGGAGCTGTTTTTT	NA	TRBJ2-2	TRBV7-3	TRBD2
CSVPSRQFPEKLFF	TGCAGCGTTCCTTCGCGGCAGTTCCCTGAAAAACTGTTTTTT	once	TRBJ1-4	TRBV29-1	NA
CARSWFFGQTRQSPLHF	TGTGCCAGAAGCTGGTTTTTCGGACAGACCCGACAATCACCCCTCCACTTT	NA	TRBJ1-6	TRBV5-3	NA
CASSLQGANSPLHF	TGTGCCAGCAGCTTGCAGGGGGCGAATTCACCCCTCCACTTT	few	TRBJ1-6	TRBV5-4	TRBD1
CASSPPPAKAETKTQYF	TGTGCCAGCTCACCACCTCCAGCTAAGGCCGAGACGAAGACCCAGTACTTC	NA	TRBJ2-5	TRBV18	NA
CASSLRRQGLGTDTQYF	TGTGCCAGCAGTCTCCGCCGACAGGGGCTAGGCACAGATACGCAGTATTTT	NA	TRBJ2-3	TRBV28	TRBD1
CAISDEGSIPNTIYF	TGTGCCATCAGTGACGAGGGATCCATACCGAACACCATATATTTT	NA	TRBJ1-3	TRBV10-3	NA
CSVAQGLNTEAFF	TGCAGCGTGGCGCAGGGACTGAACACTGAAGCTTTCTTT	NA	TRBJ1-1	TRBV29-1	NA
CASSFSQNTDTQYF	TGTGCCAGCAGTTTCTCGCAGAACACAGATACGCAGTATTTT	once	TRBJ2-3	TRBV28	NA
CASSLTGIGELFF	TGTGCCAGCAGCTTAACCGGGATCGGGGAGCTGTTTTTT	NA	TRBJ2-2	TRBV7-3	NA
CASSLAGEGYTEAFF	TGTGCCAGCAGCTTGGCAGGGGAGGGATATACTGAAGCTTTCTTT	NA	TRBJ1-1	TRBV11-2	NA
CASSFKAMNTEAFF	TGTGCCAGCAGCTTTAAGGCGATGAACACTGAAGCTTTCTTT	once	TRBJ1-1	TRBV7-2	NA
CASSSSGTAAYEQYF	TGTGCCAGCAGTAGCTCCGGGACAGCAGCCTACGAGCAGTACTTC	NA	TRBJ2-7	TRBV28	TRBD1
CAISVGIAGTDTQYF	TGTGCCATCAGTGTCGGGATAGCGGGCACAGATACGCAGTATTTT	NA	TRBJ2-3	TRBV10-3	NA
CASSTRQGGTDTQYF	TGTGCCAGCAGCACTCGACAGGGGGGGACAGATACGCAGTATTTT	NA	TRBJ2-3	TRBV7-6	TRBD1
CASSVQDGNTEAFF	TGTGCCAGCAGCGTACAGGACGGGAACACTGAAGCTTTCTTT	NA	TRBJ1-1	TRBV9	NA
CASSFPGADTQYF	TGTGCCAGCAGCTTTCCAGGAGCAGATACGCAGTATTTT	NA	TRBJ2-3	TRBV7-8	NA
CAWSAGQGAYEQYF	TGTGCCTGGTCTGCTGGCCAGGGGGCCTACGAGCAGTACTTC	NA	TRBJ2-7	TRBV30	TRBD1
CASSPAYRDSGANVLTF	TGCGCCAGCAGCCCAGCCTACCGGGACTCTGGGGCCAACGTCCTGACTTTC	NA	TRBJ2-6	TRBV4-3	NA
CASSIGGPAYNEQFF	TGTGCCAGTAGTATAGGAGGGCCCGCCTACAATGAGCAGTTCTTC	NA	TRBJ2-1	TRBV19	NA
CAWTATYEQYF	TGTGCCTGGACAGCAACCTACGAGCAGTACTTC	NA	TRBJ2-7	TRBV30	NA
CAWRGQGYTEAFF	TGTGCCTGGAGGGGACAGGGGTACACTGAAGCTTTCTTT	NA	TRBJ1-1	TRBV30	TRBD1
CASRVTGKYYEQYF	TGTGCCAGCAGGGTGACAGGGAAATACTACGAGCAGTACTTC	NA	TRBJ2-7	TRBV6-5	TRBD1
CASRNTSGRAYEQYF	TGTGCCAGCAGGAATACTAGCGGGAGGGCCTACGAGCAGTACTTC	NA	TRBJ2-7	TRBV6-6	TRBD2
CASSLGAGQRGSLAEAFF	TGCGCCAGCAGCTTGGGGGCCGGCCAGAGGGGCAGTTTGGCGGAAGCTTTCTTT	NA	TRBJ1-1	TRBV5-1	NA